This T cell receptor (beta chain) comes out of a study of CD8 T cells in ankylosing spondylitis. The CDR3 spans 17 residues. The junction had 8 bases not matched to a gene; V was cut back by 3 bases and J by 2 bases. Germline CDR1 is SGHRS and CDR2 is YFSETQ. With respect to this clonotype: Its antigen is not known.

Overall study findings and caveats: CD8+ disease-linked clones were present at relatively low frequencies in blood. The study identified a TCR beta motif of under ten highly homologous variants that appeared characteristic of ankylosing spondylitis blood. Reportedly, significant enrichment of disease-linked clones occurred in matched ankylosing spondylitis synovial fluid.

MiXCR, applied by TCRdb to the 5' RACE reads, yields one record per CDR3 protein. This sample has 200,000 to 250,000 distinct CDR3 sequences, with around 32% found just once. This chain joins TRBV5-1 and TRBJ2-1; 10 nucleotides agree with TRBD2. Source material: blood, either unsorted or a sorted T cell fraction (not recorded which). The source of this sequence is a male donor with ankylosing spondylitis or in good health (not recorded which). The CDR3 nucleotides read TGCGCCAGCAGCTCAATAGCGGGGGGCCTCACCTACAATGAGCAGTTCTTC. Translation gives CASSSIAGGLTYNEQFF.